This TCR beta chain was obtained from a study of Ad26.COV2.S vaccination and SARS-CoV-2 variants. With regard to this clone: Its cognate antigen is unknown.

Using immunoSEQ multiplex PCR, the repertoire was profiled, and TCRdb retains in-frame clones only, with some absent. This sample has about 680,000 clones, with roughly 90% found just once. Study-level findings and limits: The TCR-based breadth and depth measures might underestimate overall T cell responses. Recipients of either vaccine or placebo displayed similar breadth of non-spike TCRs. Vaccinees reportedly had broad spike-specific CD8+ and CD4+ T cell responses.

This sample's treatment: about 20 received Ad26.COV2.S at low or high dose, single or two shots; about five received placebo; per-sample allocation not given. Sampling took place 63 days after the first vaccine or placebo injection. V lost 0 bases, J lost 9 bases, and 6 bases lay in between. The CDR3 extends over 12 amino acids. The germline V gene encodes CDR1 SGHKS and CDR2 YYEKEE (reference sequence). This chain links TRBV5-5 with TRBJ2-2; D not certain. The origin of this receptor is a person between 18 and 59 years old who received the Ad26.COV2.S COVID-19 vaccine or a placebo. Material: peripheral blood, obtained in a trial of Ad26.COV2.S vaccine versus placebo. The CDR3 loop is CASSLGYRELFF. Here the CDR3 DNA reads TGTGCCAGCAGCTTGGGCTATAGGGAGCTGTTTTTT.